These 2 T cell receptor beta chains were sequenced from one sample in a study of tumor and adjacent non-tumor tissue in lung cancer (dated 2018 in TCRdb). The library was produced with multiplex PCR. These reads were obtained on an Illumina HiSeq 2500. TCRbeta libraries were constructed through three rounds of nested PCR with primers (Table S4) according to protocols adapted from ARM-PCR. TCRdb reanalyzed the raw reads on its own, using fastp at Q25 for trimming and MiXCR for clone calling, and kept in-frame beta chains. Rows with one shared CDR3 protein collapse into an entry with the most common genes and DNA. The sample includes about 80,000 distinct CDR3 sequences, with 80% to 90% observed a single time. 50% to 65% of the sample rests with the top ten. RNA was isolated from bulk unsorted tissue, and RNA quality was assessed with a NanoDrop ND-1000 and an Agilent 2100. The normal lung samples consisted of distant non-tumor tissue collected more than 3 cm from the tumor edge.

Sequencing was done on a sample of distant non-tumor lung tissue. The receptors were sampled from a man aged 55-75 years with non-small cell lung cancer.

This chain connects TRBV12-3 or TRBV12-4 to TRBJ1-4; 7 bases map to TRBD1. CDR3 size: 14 residues. Losses at the gene ends were 7 bases for V and 8 bases for J; bases not matched to a gene: 10. CDR3: CASNMTGLKEKLFF. The CDR3 DNA sequence: TGTGCCAGCAATATGACAGGGCTTAAAGAAAAACTGTTTTTT.

As concerns this clonotype: The junction and the germline gene differ at one end; a read error may be behind it. This chain connects TRBV20-1 to TRBJ2-1; tentatively, D is TRBD2 (5 bases). Per germline, CDR1 DFQATT and CDR2 SNEGSKA (reference sequence). This CDR3 contains 13 residues. This chain's CDR3 is CSARGPVGNEQFF. The DNA of the CDR3 is TGTAGTGCTAGAGGGCCAGTTGGCAATGAGCAGTTCTTC.